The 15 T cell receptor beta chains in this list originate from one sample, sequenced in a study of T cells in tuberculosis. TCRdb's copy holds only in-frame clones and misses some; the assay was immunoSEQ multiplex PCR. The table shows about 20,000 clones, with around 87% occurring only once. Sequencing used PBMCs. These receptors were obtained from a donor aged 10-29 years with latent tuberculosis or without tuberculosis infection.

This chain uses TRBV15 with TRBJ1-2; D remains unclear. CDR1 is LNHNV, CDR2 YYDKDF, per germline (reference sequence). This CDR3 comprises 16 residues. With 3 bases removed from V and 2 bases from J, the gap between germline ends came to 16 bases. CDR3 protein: CATSSILPVRNYGYTF. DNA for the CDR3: TGTGCCACCAGCAGCATCCTACCGGTTCGGAACTATGGCTACACCTTC.

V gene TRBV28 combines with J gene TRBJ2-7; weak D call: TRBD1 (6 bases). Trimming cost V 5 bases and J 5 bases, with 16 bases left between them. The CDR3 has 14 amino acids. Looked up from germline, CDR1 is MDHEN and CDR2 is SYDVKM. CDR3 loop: CASSPPTGGDEQYF. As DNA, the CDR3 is TGTGCCAGCAGTCCCCCGACAGGTGGGGACGAGCAGTACTTC.

As DNA, the CDR3 is TGTGCCAGCACTAATAGCGGGGCAAGCTCCTACGAGCAGTACTTC. This codes for CASTNSGASSYEQYF. This rearrangement joins TRBV6-1 to TRBJ2-7, with TRBD2 matching over 8 bases. Germline lookup yields CDR1 MNHNS and CDR2 SASEGT. Trimming took 7 bases from V and 0 from J; bases not matched to a gene: 8. The CDR3 length is 15 residues.

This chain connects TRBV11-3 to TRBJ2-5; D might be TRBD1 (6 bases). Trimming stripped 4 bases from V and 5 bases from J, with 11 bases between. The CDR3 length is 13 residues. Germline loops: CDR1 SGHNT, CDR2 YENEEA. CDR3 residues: CASSSQGQETQYF. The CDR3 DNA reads TGTGCCAGCAGCTCACAGGGTCAGGAGACCCAGTACTTC.

CDR3 DNA: TGTGCCACCAGCACGGGGAACACTGAAGCTTTCTTT. It codes for CATSTGNTEAFF. The V gene is TRBV15, the J gene TRBJ1-1; no clear D. V was pared by 4 bases and J by 1 base, with 4 bases between. Germline values: CDR1 LNHNV, CDR2 YYDKDF (reference sequence). The CDR3 spans 12 residues.

CDR3 protein: CASSAAGKDTQYF. DNA of the CDR3: TGTGCCAGCAGCGCGGCGGGGAAAGATACGCAGTATTTT. J is TRBJ2-3 and V is TRBV9; perhaps TRBD2 as D (6 bases). Per germline, CDR1 SGDLS and CDR2 YYNGEE. With 3 bases removed from V and 5 bases from J, the gap between germline ends came to 10 bases. The CDR3 loop spans 13 amino acids. The full variable domain, with the rest looked up from reference TRBV9 and TRBJ2-3, is DSGVTQTPKHLITATGQRVTLRCSPRSGDLSVYWYQQSLDQGLQFLIQYYNGEERAKGNILERFSAQQFPDLHSELNLSSLELGDSALYFCASSAAGKDTQYFGPGTRLTVL.

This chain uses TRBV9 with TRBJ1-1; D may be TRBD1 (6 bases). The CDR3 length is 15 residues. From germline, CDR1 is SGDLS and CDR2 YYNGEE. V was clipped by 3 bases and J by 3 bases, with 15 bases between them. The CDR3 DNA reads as TGTGCCAGCAGCGCTACAGGGAGACCTGACACTGAAGCTTTCTTT. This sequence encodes CASSATGRPDTEAFF.

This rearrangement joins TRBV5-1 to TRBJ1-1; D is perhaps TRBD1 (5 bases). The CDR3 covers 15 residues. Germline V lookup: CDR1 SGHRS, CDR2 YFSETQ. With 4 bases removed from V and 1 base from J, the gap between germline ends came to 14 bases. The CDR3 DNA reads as TGCGCCAGCAGCCGGAAGGACGGGGGGAACACTGAAGCTTTCTTT. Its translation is CASSRKDGGNTEAFF.

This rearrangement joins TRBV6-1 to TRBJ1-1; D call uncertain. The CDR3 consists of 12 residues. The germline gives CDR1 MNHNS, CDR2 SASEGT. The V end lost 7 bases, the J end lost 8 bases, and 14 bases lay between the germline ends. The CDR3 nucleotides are TGTGCCAGCATCCCTCAAAGCGGGGAAGCTTTCTTT. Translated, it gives CASIPQSGEAFF.

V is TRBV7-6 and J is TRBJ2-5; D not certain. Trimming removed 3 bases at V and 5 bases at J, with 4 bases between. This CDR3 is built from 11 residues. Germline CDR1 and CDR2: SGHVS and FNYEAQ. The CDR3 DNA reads TGTGCCAGCAGCTTTCGGGAGACCCAGTACTTC. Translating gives CASSFRETQYF.

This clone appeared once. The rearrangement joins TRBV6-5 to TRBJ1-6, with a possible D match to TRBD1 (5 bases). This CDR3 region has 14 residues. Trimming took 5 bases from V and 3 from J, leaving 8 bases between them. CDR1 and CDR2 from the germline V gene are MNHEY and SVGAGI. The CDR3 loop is CASSQGGYNSPLHF. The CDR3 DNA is TGTGCCAGCAGTCAGGGCGGCTATAATTCACCCCTCCACTTT.

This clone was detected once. CDR3 sequence reads: CASSWGRAGSQETQYF. The CDR3 nucleotides are TGTGCCAGCAGTTGGGGTCGAGCGGGCAGCCAAGAGACCCAGTACTTC. The gene calls are TRBV6-6 and TRBJ2-5; weak D call: TRBD2 (6 bases). Germline CDR1 reads MNHNY; CDR2 reads SVGAGI (reference sequence). This CDR3 has 16 residues. V lost 4 bases and J lost 1, with 16 bases in between.

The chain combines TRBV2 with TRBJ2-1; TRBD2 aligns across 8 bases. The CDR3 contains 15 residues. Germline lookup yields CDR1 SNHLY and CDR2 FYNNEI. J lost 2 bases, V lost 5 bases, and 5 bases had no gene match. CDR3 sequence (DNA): TGTGCCAGCAGTCGGAGCGGGGGAACCTACAATGAGCAGTTCTTC. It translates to CASSRSGGTYNEQFF.

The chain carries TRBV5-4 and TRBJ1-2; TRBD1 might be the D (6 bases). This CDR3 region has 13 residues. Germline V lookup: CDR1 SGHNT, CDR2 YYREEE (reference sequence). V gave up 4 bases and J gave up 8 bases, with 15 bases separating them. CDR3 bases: TGTGCCAGCAGCCGCCCAGGGGTAAGCGGCTACACCTTC. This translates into CASSRPGVSGYTF.

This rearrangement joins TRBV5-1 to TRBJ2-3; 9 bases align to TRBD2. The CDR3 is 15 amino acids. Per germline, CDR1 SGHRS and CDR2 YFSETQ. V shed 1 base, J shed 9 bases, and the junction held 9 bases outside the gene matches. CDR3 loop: CASSLNSGGGGTQYF. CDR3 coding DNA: TGCGCCAGCAGCTTGAATAGCGGGGGTGGAGGGACGCAGTATTTT.